This TCR beta chain comes out of a study of post-analysis software for immune sequencing data. As for the study in general: Relapsing-remitting, secondary progressive and progressive-relapsing multiple sclerosis courses were included.

Study conclusions and caveats: Strong co-clustering by F measure linked samples that shared a preparation batch. A handful of TRBV segments were more frequent in patients than controls; TRBV5-6, TRBV5-1 and TRBV20-1 belonged to this group. Controls' normalized Chao1 diversity significantly exceeded that of multiple sclerosis patients.

Regarding this clonotype: Its cognate antigen is unknown. A much more abundant neighbour one base away suggests this may be a read error.

Unique molecular identifiers had been added to the TCR beta cDNA libraries. Input populations of about 0.95 to 10 million T cells gave rise to approximately 480,000 cDNA molecules. TCRdb ran MiXCR on the PCR reads and lists one entry per CDR3 protein. The profile shows 150,000 to 200,000 distinct CDR3 sequences, 30% of them singletons. The CDR3 loop spans 13 amino acids. Germline CDR1 is SGHDT and CDR2 is YYEEEE. This chain links TRBV5-6 with TRBJ2-6; D is perhaps TRBD1 (5 bases). The specimen sequenced was blood. The source is a girl between 10 and 17 years old with multiple sclerosis. Written as DNA, the CDR3 is TGTGCCAGCCGGAACTCTGGGGCCAACGTCCGGACTTTC. Its protein is CASRNSGANVRTF.